The present entry profiles one T cell receptor beta chain with its context. This sample was taken from a study of shared clonotypes between healthy human individuals. Sequencing was performed with immunoSEQ multiplex PCR; in TCRdb, only in-frame clones are kept and a portion is missing. The table includes about 2.4 million clones, under 95% detected once. The sample was naive CD4+ T cells from PBMCs. The subset is: CD45RA+ positively selected. The clonotype comes from a man younger than 35 in good health. Some clones in this sample may be carry-over from other donors' samples.

CDR3 amino acids: CASRQKGLAGEVSLSTDTQYF. The CDR3 region has the DNA TGTGCCAGCAGACAAAAGGGGCTAGCGGGAGAGGTTAGCCTTAGCACAGATACGCAGTATTTT. The V call is TRBV27, the J call TRBJ2-3; 10 bases are shared with TRBD2. In germline, CDR1 is MNHEY, CDR2 SMNVEV (reference sequence). V dropped 6 bases and J dropped 0; count of bases not matched to a gene: 21. The CDR3 extends over 21 amino acids.